The 31 T cell receptor beta chains presented below share a single source sample, sequenced in a study of shared clonotypes between healthy human individuals. Profiled with immunoSEQ multiplex PCR; TCRdb holds only in-frame clones, not every one. Of a few million clones listed, approximately 92% were seen once; the top ten hold over 0.12%. Sequencing was performed on naive CD4+ T cells sorted from blood. Indicated subset: CD45RA+ positively selected. These receptor sequences come from a man younger than 35 in good health.

V and J are TRBV4-1 and TRBJ2-3; the D gene is possibly TRBD2 (6 bases). V was pared by 1 base and J by 0 bases, with 14 bases between. Germline CDR1 and CDR2: MGHRA and YSYEKL. The CDR3 contains 17 residues. In DNA form, the CDR3 reads TGCGCCAGCAGCCAAGTGGGGGGAACATCTAGCACAGATACGCAGTATTTT. Amino acid sequence: CASSQVGGTSSTDTQYF.

The V call is TRBV5-1, the J call TRBJ2-7, with unresolved D. V gave up 5 bases and J gave up 5 bases, with 14 bases separating them. Germline lookup yields CDR1 SGHRS and CDR2 YFSETQ. The CDR3 loop spans 13 amino acids. CDR3 DNA sequence: TGCGCCAGCAGAAGAGACACTGGCAACGAGCAGTACTTC. Translating gives CASRRDTGNEQYF.

The CDR3 region is CASIYGGAPYNSPLHF. CDR3 coding DNA: TGTGCCAGCATTTATGGCGGGGCACCCTATAATTCACCCCTCCACTTT. The V gene is TRBV28, the J gene TRBJ1-6; TRBD1 might be the D (5 bases). Trimming stripped 7 bases from V and 2 bases from J, with 15 bases between. This CDR3 comprises 16 residues. The germline V gene has CDR1 MDHEN and CDR2 SYDVKM.

The chain has TRBV19 and TRBJ1-5; D is possibly TRBD1 (6 bases). The CDR3 runs 14 residues. Germline V CDR1 and CDR2: LNHDA, SQIVND (reference sequence). Trimming shortened V by 5 bases and J by 7 bases, and 15 bases separated the two germline ends. The CDR3 region has the DNA TGTGCCAGTAGTTTGGGGGCAGGGATACAGCCCCAGCATTTT. Translating gives CASSLGAGIQPQHF.

The chain joins TRBV6-5 to TRBJ2-7; D assignment may be TRBD1 or TRBD2 (5 bases each). The CDR3 runs 12 residues. Per germline, CDR1 MNHEY and CDR2 SVGAGI. V lost 4 bases and J lost 6, with 10 bases in between. The chain's CDR3 is CASSLRGSEQYF. The CDR3 region has the DNA TGTGCCAGCAGTTTGAGGGGCTCCGAGCAGTACTTC.

V usage is TRBV18 and J usage is TRBJ2-7; 9 nucleotides match TRBD1. The CDR3 has 15 residues. The V and J ends lost 6 bases and 4 bases, in that order; junction bases with no gene match: 10. The germline V gene has CDR1 KGHSH and CDR2 LQKENI. The CDR3 loop is CASSPQGTGWYEQYF. The CDR3 coding sequence is TGTGCCAGCTCGCCTCAGGGGACAGGGTGGTACGAGCAGTACTTC.

The genes are TRBV7-9 and TRBJ2-1; D not certain. The CDR3 length is 16 residues. Trimming cost V 4 bases and J 8 bases, with 21 bases left between them. Germline V CDR1 and CDR2: SEHNR, FQNEAQ (reference sequence). DNA for the CDR3: TGTGCCAGCAGCTCCCCGGGCCAGGCCCGGTCGGATGAGCAGTTCTTC. Residues: CASSSPGQARSDEQFF. The entire variable domain, with the rest obtained from reference TRBV7-9 and TRBJ2-1, is as follows: DTGVSQNPRHKITKRGQNVTFRCDPISEHNRLYWYRQTLGQGPEFLTYFQNEAQLEKSRLLSDRFSAERPKGSFSTLEIQRTEQGDSAMYLCASSSPGQARSDEQFFGPGTRLTVL.

The gene calls are TRBV7-3 and TRBJ1-2, with 9 bases that match TRBD1. V lost 5 bases to trimming and J lost 8 bases; unmatched junction nucleotides: 12. Per the germline V gene, CDR1 is SGHTA and CDR2 is FQGTGA. The CDR3 is 15 amino acids. The CDR3 DNA reads TGTGCCAGCAGCCCCGAGACAGGGGGTCTAAGGGGCTACACCTTC. This encodes CASSPETGGLRGYTF.

The chain recombines TRBV5-1 with TRBJ2-4, with TRBD2 matching 7 bases. The CDR3 totals 15 residues. Trimming cost V 4 bases and J 7 bases; bases outside gene matches: 11. Germline loops: CDR1 SGHRS, CDR2 YFSETQ. CDR3 sequence (DNA): TGCGCCAGCAGCCGGACGGGACTAAGGTCTAACATTCAGTACTTC. It specifies CASSRTGLRSNIQYF. The variable domain in full, completed from reference TRBV5-1 and TRBJ2-4, reads KAGVTQTPRYLIKTRGQQVTLSCSPISGHRSVSWYQQTPGQGLQFLFEYFSETQRNKGNFPGRFSGRQFSNSRSEMNVSTLELGDSALYLCASSRTGLRSNIQYFGAGTRLSVL.

This clone was detected only once. The chain employs TRBV5-4 and TRBJ2-7; 8 bases fit TRBD1. The germline V gene has CDR1 SGHNT and CDR2 YYREEE (reference sequence). The CDR3 extends over 13 amino acids. The J segment lost 1 base and the V segment lost 10 bases, leaving 7 bases of the junction unmatched. The CDR3 loop reads CAGRRQGSYEQYF. The CDR3 nucleotides are TGTGCCGGTCGTCGACAGGGGTCCTACGAGCAGTACTTC.

On this clone: Within the sample, other DNA sequences also encode this same CDR3. V usage is TRBV7-2 and J usage is TRBJ2-2, with TRBD1 as a possible D gene (5 bases). The ends were cut back, 2 bases at V and 1 base at J, with 5 bases in the middle. The germline V gene encodes CDR1 SGHTA and CDR2 FQGNSA. The CDR3 spans 14 residues. Here the CDR3 DNA reads TGTGCCAGCAGCTTAACAGGGAACACCGGGGAGCTGTTTTTT. This translates into CASSLTGNTGELFF.

This chain uses TRBV11-3 with TRBJ2-5; a possible D gene is TRBD1 (5 bases). Germline V gene data show CDR1 as SGHNT and CDR2 as YENEEA. The CDR3 is made up of 13 amino acids. V gave up 2 bases and J gave up 5 bases, with 9 bases separating them. CDR3 in amino acids: CASSLQGKETQYF. In nucleotides, the CDR3 is TGTGCCAGCAGCTTACAGGGCAAGGAGACCCAGTACTTC. The full variable domain, in which reference TRBV11-3 and TRBJ2-5 provide the parts outside the CDR3, is EAGVVQSPRYKIIEKKQPVAFWCNPISGHNTLYWYLQNLGQGPELLIRYENEEAVDDSQLPKDRFSAERLKGVDSTLKIQPAELGDSAVYLCASSLQGKETQYFGPGTRLLVL.

This clone was found once. The chain uses TRBV5-6 and TRBJ2-1; no definite D call. V was trimmed by 1 base and J by 3 bases, leaving 5 bases between them. The CDR3 is 13 residues long. Germline-derived CDR1 and CDR2 are SGHDT and YYEEEE. CDR3 in DNA: TGTGCCAGCAGCTTGAACAGCTACAATGAGCAGTTCTTC. It encodes CASSLNSYNEQFF.

The rearrangement uses TRBV4-3 and TRBJ2-1; possibly TRBD1 for D (5 bases). CDR3 size: 13 residues. Germline CDR1 LGHNA, CDR2 YSLEER. Trimming stripped 0 bases from V and 9 bases from J, with 9 bases between. The CDR3 bases are TGCGCCAGCAGCCAAGATAGGACACTTGAGCAGTTCTTC. It translates to CASSQDRTLEQFF.

CDR3 DNA: TGCGCCAGCACCTTAGGAGGGGGGCAGGAAAAACTGTTTTTT. Translation gives CASTLGGGQEKLFF. The chain combines TRBV5-1 with TRBJ1-4; D may be TRBD1 (6 bases). CDR1 SGHRS and CDR2 YFSETQ come from the germline V gene. V was clipped by 6 bases and J by 8 bases, with 17 bases between them. The CDR3 runs to 14 residues. The full variable domain, rest sourced from reference TRBV5-1 and TRBJ1-4, is KAGVTQTPRYLIKTRGQQVTLSCSPISGHRSVSWYQQTPGQGLQFLFEYFSETQRNKGNFPGRFSGRQFSNSRSEMNVSTLELGDSALYLCASTLGGGQEKLFFGSGTQLSVL.

The chain has TRBV5-1 and TRBJ2-1; D perhaps matches TRBD1 (6 bases). Germline CDR1 is SGHRS and CDR2 is YFSETQ. Trimming took off 0 bases at V and 3 bases at J, with 10 bases between the two ends. The CDR3 has 15 amino acids. CDR3 loop: CASSLDTGIYNEQFF. The CDR3 DNA reads as TGCGCCAGCAGCTTGGATACAGGGATCTACAATGAGCAGTTCTTC.

This rearrangement joins TRBV10-3 to TRBJ1-1; D is undetermined. The CDR3 is 11 amino acids. Germline CDR1 and CDR2: ENHRY and SYGVKD. Trimming pared 2 bases from V and 11 bases from J, leaving 9 bases between. The CDR3 bases are TGTGCCATCAGTGAGGTGTTTAGGGCTTTCTTT. Protein sequence: CAISEVFRAFF.

The chain carries TRBV27 and TRBJ2-7; D might be TRBD2 (5 bases). CDR3 length: 14 amino acids. Germline V gene data show CDR1 as MNHEY and CDR2 as SMNVEV (reference sequence). V lost 6 bases and J 1 base, leaving 13 bases between the germline ends. The CDR3 coding sequence is TGTGCCAGCAGACAAAACAGACTATCCTACGAGCAGTACTTC. Protein: CASRQNRLSYEQYF.

The V call is TRBV4-1, the J call TRBJ2-3; D may be TRBD2 (7 bases). V gave up 0 bases and J gave up 6 bases, with 13 bases separating them. Per germline, CDR1 MGHRA and CDR2 YSYEKL. CDR3 length: 15 residues. The CDR3 is CASSQERGARDTQYF. The CDR3 region has the DNA TGCGCCAGCAGCCAAGAACGGGGGGCCAGGGATACGCAGTATTTT.

A remark on this clone: Other DNA sequences in this specimen translate into the identical CDR3. The gene calls are TRBV6-5 and TRBJ1-6; weak D call: TRBD1 (6 bases). Germline CDR1 is MNHEY and CDR2 is SVGAGI. The CDR3 is 15 amino acids. With 2 bases removed from V and 1 base from J, the gap between germline ends came to 6 bases. CDR3 DNA sequence: TGTGCCAGCAGTTACGGACAGTCCTATAATTCACCCCTCCACTTT. Translation gives CASSYGQSYNSPLHF.

The V and J genes are TRBV30 and TRBJ2-2; no clear D. The CDR3 is made up of 12 amino acids. V was trimmed by 4 bases and J by 0 bases, leaving 3 bases between them. Germline CDR1 GTSNPN, CDR2 SVGIG (reference sequence). CDR3 residues: CAWNSNTGELFF. The CDR3 bases are TGTGCCTGGAATTCGAACACCGGGGAGCTGTTTTTT.

V and J are TRBV6-6 and TRBJ2-7; tentatively, D is TRBD1 or TRBD2 (5 bases each). Germline-derived CDR1 and CDR2 are MNHNY and SVGAGI (reference sequence). This CDR3 spans 15 amino acids. Trimming took 2 bases from V and 7 from J, leaving 18 bases between them. The CDR3 nucleotides read TGTGCCAGCAGTTACGGCGGGCCTTGGGGCCTGGAGCAGTACTTC. Its translation is CASSYGGPWGLEQYF.

Remarks on this clone: This same CDR3 is encoded by further DNA sequences in the sample. V and J are TRBV19 and TRBJ1-1, with D tentatively TRBD1 (5 bases). This CDR3 is built from 15 residues. Looked up from germline, CDR1 is LNHDA and CDR2 is SQIVND (reference sequence). V was trimmed by 3 bases and J by 1 base, leaving 12 bases between them. The CDR3: CASSILAGSNTEAFF. The CDR3 DNA is TGTGCCAGTAGTATTCTGGCAGGGTCGAACACTGAAGCTTTCTTT.

The J gene is TRBJ2-6, the V gene TRBV5-6; tentative D call: TRBD2 (5 bases). The germline CDR1 and CDR2 sequences are SGHDT and YYEEEE. V was trimmed by 1 base and J by 12 bases, leaving 11 bases between them. This CDR3 has 13 amino acids. The DNA for the CDR3 is TGTGCCAGCAGCTTGCAACGGACTGGCGTCCTGACTTTC. This codes for CASSLQRTGVLTF.

The chain recombines TRBV10-3 with TRBJ1-1; 8 bases agree with TRBD1. Unmatched junction bases numbered 6, after V lost 2 bases and J lost 1 base. This CDR3 region has 16 residues. CDR1 and CDR2 from the germline V gene are ENHRY and SYGVKD. CDR3 sequence: CAISEITGTGNTEAFF. The CDR3 DNA is TGTGCCATCAGTGAGATCACCGGGACAGGGAACACTGAAGCTTTCTTT.

A word on this clone: At one boundary the junction diverges from the germline segment, which might be a read error. The gene calls are TRBV18 and TRBJ2-7, with D tentatively TRBD1 (6 bases). Germline V gives CDR1 KGHSH, CDR2 LQKENI. CDR3 length equals 14 residues. The CDR3 DNA is TGTGCCAGCTCGCCACAGGGCAGGGACTACGAGCAGTACTTC. The encoded protein is CASSPQGRDYEQYF.

A note on this clone: Distinct nucleotide sequences in the sample also encode this CDR3. The chain uses TRBV4-3 and TRBJ2-7; TRBD2 agrees at 10 bases. The CDR3 has 15 amino acids. With 4 bases clipped from V and 1 base from J, the junction kept 4 bases outside the gene matches. CDR1 LGHNA and CDR2 YSLEER come from the germline V gene. The CDR3 bases are TGCGCCAGCAGCCGGGTACTAGCGGGATCCTACGAGCAGTACTTC. This codes for CASSRVLAGSYEQYF.

This rearrangement joins TRBV2 to TRBJ1-2; 8 bases line up with TRBD1. CDR3 length equals 13 residues. V lost 7 bases to trimming and J lost 3 bases; unmatched junction nucleotides: 4. Germline values: CDR1 SNHLY, CDR2 FYNNEI. The CDR3 DNA is TGTGCCAGCAAAGCGGACAGGGACTATGGCTACACCTTC. It is translated as CASKADRDYGYTF.

This sequence joins TRBV5-8 and TRBJ2-7; D not resolved. Germline-derived CDR1 and CDR2 are SGHTS and YDEGEE. The V end was cut by 2 bases, the J end by 0 bases, with 3 bases between. The CDR3 has 12 residues. CDR3 DNA: TGTGCCAGCAGCTTCGACTCCTACGAGCAGTACTTC. As protein: CASSFDSYEQYF.

The CDR3 here is CASSQRAGGAVTDTQYF. The CDR3 nucleotides read TGTGCCAGCAGCCAGCGCGCGGGCGGGGCTGTCACAGATACGCAGTATTTT. The chain recombines TRBV5-4 with TRBJ2-3; D is perhaps TRBD2 (6 bases). This CDR3 is 17 amino acids long. Germline CDR1 is SGHNT and CDR2 is YYREEE (reference sequence). The V gene lost 4 bases and the J gene lost 2 bases, with 20 bases spanning the gap.

The J gene is TRBJ1-1, the V gene TRBV6-6, with D unresolved. The germline V and J ends were trimmed by 5 bases and 4 bases, with 11 bases remaining between them. Germline assignment: CDR1 MNHNY and CDR2 SVGAGI (reference sequence). The CDR3 spans 13 residues. CDR3: CASSPTMVTEAFF. The CDR3, as DNA: TGTGCCAGCAGTCCTACTATGGTCACTGAAGCTTTCTTT.